Listed below are T cell receptor beta chains from one sample, sequenced in a study of blood T cell repertoires in COVID-19. Repertoires were generated with immunoSEQ multiplex PCR, while TCRdb's copy carries only in-frame clones and drops some. Among roughly 200,000 clones, around three quarters were seen once, and the ten largest hold 6.5%. The sequenced material came from peripheral blood. These receptors all come from a man between 65 and 85 years old with active or convalescent COVID-19. Both conserved end residues are part of each CDR3. D genes are given only for firm matches. Clone size is given for some rows only: seen once, a few or many times, or a class if the clone is expanded.

d_call,v_call,j_call,clone_size,cdr3_aa,cdr3_nt
NA,TRBV2,TRBJ2-5,NA,CASSVRPGMETQYF,TGTGCCAGCAGTGTGCGACCCGGGATGGAGACCCAGTACTTC
TRBD1,TRBV5-5,TRBJ1-4,NA,CASSSGQGAWEKLFF,TGTGCCAGCAGCTCGGGACAGGGGGCCTGGGAAAAACTGTTTTTT
TRBD2,TRBV7-2,TRBJ2-1,NA,CASRLSSGAFNEQFF,TGTGCCAGCAGGTTATCTAGCGGCGCCTTCAATGAGCAGTTCTTC
NA,TRBV27,TRBJ1-2,few,CASKSSGYGYTF,TGTGCCAGCAAAAGTTCCGGCTATGGCTACACCTTC
NA,TRBV12-3/TRBV12-4,TRBJ2-3,NA,CASSSPGTHQQYF,TGTGCCAGCAGTTCGCCCGGGACTCACCAGCAGTATTTT
NA,TRBV18,TRBJ2-7,NA,CASSPLAHREYEQYF,TGTGCCAGCTCACCACTTGCGCACAGGGAGTACGAGCAGTACTTC
NA,TRBV30,TRBJ1-2,once,CAWSVADYGYTF,TGTGCCTGGAGTGTAGCGGACTATGGCTACACCTTC
TRBD1,TRBV18,TRBJ1-1,NA,CASSPVDRGGNTEAFF,TGTGCCAGCTCACCAGTCGACAGGGGGGGGAACACTGAAGCTTTCTTT
NA,TRBV5-1,TRBJ1-1,NA,CASRRGENTEAFF,TGCGCCAGCAGACGGGGGGAGAACACTGAAGCTTTCTTT
NA,TRBV3-1/TRBV3-2,TRBJ1-3,NA,CASSQVFSRGYGNTIYF,TGTGCCAGCAGCCAAGTTTTTTCCCGGGGGTACGGAAACACCATATATTTT
NA,TRBV18,TRBJ1-1,NA,CASSAKGDTEAFF,TGTGCCAGCTCGGCGAAAGGAGACACTGAAGCTTTCTTT
TRBD1,TRBV28,TRBJ2-7,few,CASNTGVYEQYF,TGTGCCAGCAATACAGGGGTCTACGAGCAGTACTTC
NA,TRBV15,TRBJ2-5,NA,CATSNRGETQYF,TGTGCCACCAGCAACCGCGGGGAGACCCAGTACTTC
NA,TRBV6-5,TRBJ1-3,NA,CASSSGIISGNTIYF,TGTGCCAGCAGCTCCGGGATTATCTCTGGAAACACCATATATTTT
TRBD2,TRBV4-2,TRBJ2-7,NA,CASSRRTSGGTRSSYEQYF,TGTGCCAGCAGCCGTAGGACTAGCGGGGGGACGAGAAGCTCCTACGAGCAGTACTTC
NA,TRBV4-3,TRBJ1-2,NA,CASSLQTGSPYGYTF,TGCGCCAGCAGCCTACAAACAGGGAGTCCTTATGGCTACACCTTC
TRBD1,TRBV6-5,TRBJ1-2,NA,CANLLGQTGGYTF,TGTGCCAACCTACTGGGACAGACTGGTGGCTACACCTTC
NA,TRBV4-1,TRBJ2-7,NA,CASSPGSRAGEQYF,TGCGCCAGCAGCCCTGGGTCGCGGGCGGGCGAGCAGTACTTC
NA,TRBV6-6,TRBJ1-1,NA,CASSSRVDTEAFF,TGTGCCAGCAGCTCTCGGGTGGACACTGAAGCTTTCTTT
NA,TRBV6-1,TRBJ2-3,many,CASSEYDRGTDTQYF,TGTGCCAGCAGTGAATACGATCGGGGGACAGATACGCAGTATTTT
TRBD1,TRBV12-5,TRBJ1-5,NA,CASGGTGGDQPQHF,TGTGCTAGTGGTGGGACAGGGGGGGATCAGCCCCAGCATTTT
TRBD1,TRBV18,TRBJ2-3,NA,CASSPQTGTKDTQYF,TGTGCCAGCTCACCACAGACAGGGACCAAAGATACGCAGTATTTT
TRBD2,TRBV3-1/TRBV3-2,TRBJ2-5,once,CASSPGAWREGRGETQYF,TGTGCCAGCAGCCCCGGGGCGTGGCGGGAGGGCCGAGGAGAGACCCAGTACTTC
TRBD1,TRBV6-1,TRBJ2-5,NA,CASSDGRGWETQYF,TGTGCCAGCAGTGACGGCAGGGGGTGGGAGACCCAGTACTTC
NA,TRBV30,TRBJ1-5,NA,CAWGRMGEGPQHF,TGTGCCTGGGGGCGGATGGGTGAGGGGCCCCAGCATTTT
NA,TRBV6-5,TRBJ1-2,NA,CASSRNRDGYTF,TGTGCCAGCAGTCGAAACAGGGATGGCTACACCTTC
NA,TRBV18,TRBJ1-5,NA,CASSLLQGMDQPQHF,TGTGCCAGCTCACTCCTACAGGGTATGGATCAGCCCCAGCATTTT
NA,TRBV12-3/TRBV12-4,TRBJ2-7,NA,CASRRQARDEQYF,TGTGCCAGCAGACGACAGGCCAGGGACGAGCAGTACTTC
TRBD1,TRBV3-1/TRBV3-2,TRBJ1-2,NA,CASSLGQGSGYGYTF,TGTGCCAGCAGCCTTGGACAGGGGTCGGGCTATGGCTACACCTTC
NA,TRBV7-9,TRBJ1-1,NA,CASTFLLQNTEAFF,TGTGCCAGCACCTTTCTGTTACAGAACACTGAAGCTTTCTTT
NA,TRBV5-6,TRBJ1-1,NA,CASSPERGRGTEAFF,TGTGCCAGCAGCCCGGAGCGGGGGCGAGGAACTGAAGCTTTCTTT
NA,TRBV10-1,TRBJ1-3,NA,CASSEGVSGNTIYF,TGCGCCAGCAGCGAAGGGGTATCTGGAAACACCATATATTTT
TRBD2,TRBV6-5,TRBJ2-7,NA,CASSPGTSVYSEQYF,TGTGCCAGCAGCCCCGGGACTAGCGTTTACTCCGAGCAGTACTTC
NA,TRBV10-3,TRBJ2-5,NA,CAISGNAGVGETQYF,TGTGCCATCAGTGGTAACGCAGGGGTGGGAGAGACCCAGTACTTC
NA,TRBV30,TRBJ1-1,NA,CAWSWGQNTEAFF,TGTGCCTGGAGCTGGGGGCAAAACACTGAAGCTTTCTTT
NA,TRBV6-1,TRBJ1-4,NA,CASSEAGRGVKATNEKLFF,TGTGCCAGCAGTGAAGCGGGGAGAGGAGTAAAAGCAACTAATGAAAAACTGTTTTTT
TRBD1,TRBV18,TRBJ1-1,NA,CASSQNRGETEAFF,TGTGCCAGCTCGCAAAACAGGGGGGAGACTGAAGCTTTCTTT
NA,TRBV5-1,TRBJ1-2,few,CASSPQGPGYTF,TGCGCCAGCAGCCCACAGGGACCTGGCTACACCTTC
TRBD1,TRBV6-5,TRBJ2-7,once,CASSQGTGSHEQYF,TGTGCCAGCAGCCAAGGGACAGGATCACACGAGCAGTACTTC
NA,TRBV30,TRBJ1-2,few,CAWSPTGPYGYTF,TGTGCCTGGAGCCCAACAGGACCCTATGGCTACACCTTC
TRBD1,TRBV11-3,TRBJ2-7,NA,CASSLEWSEDRVIYEQYF,TGTGCCAGCAGCTTAGAGTGGAGCGAGGACAGGGTGATTTACGAGCAGTACTTC
NA,TRBV6-2/TRBV6-3,TRBJ1-2,NA,CASSSGLEYGYTF,TGTGCCAGCAGTTCTGGACTGGAATATGGCTACACCTTC
NA,TRBV4-2,TRBJ1-2,NA,CASSPEQGANYGYTF,TGTGCCAGCAGCCCCGAGCAGGGCGCTAACTATGGCTACACCTTC
NA,TRBV7-2,TRBJ2-3,NA,CASSSGADTQYF,TGTGCCAGCAGCTCGGGGGCAGATACGCAGTATTTT
TRBD1,TRBV5-4,TRBJ2-6,NA,CASSLTGGGGANVLTF,TGTGCCAGCAGCTTGACAGGGGGAGGAGGGGCCAACGTCCTGACTTTC
NA,TRBV6-6,TRBJ1-2,NA,CASRPPEGYYGYTF,TGTGCCAGCAGACCCCCGGAGGGTTACTATGGCTACACCTTC
TRBD1,TRBV4-1,TRBJ2-1,few,CASRNDRGIVNEQFF,TGCGCCAGCAGAAACGACAGGGGGATTGTAAATGAGCAGTTCTTC
NA,TRBV20-1,TRBJ1-1,once,CSASSGRTEAFF,TGCAGTGCTAGTTCTGGGCGTACTGAAGCTTTCTTT
TRBD1,TRBV29-1,TRBJ2-5,NA,CSHSGDRGHQETQYF,TGCAGCCATAGTGGGGACAGGGGTCACCAAGAGACCCAGTACTTC
TRBD1,TRBV28,TRBJ1-2,NA,CASTPWVDRGVDYTF,TGTGCCAGCACCCCATGGGTGGACAGGGGGGTTGACTACACCTTC
TRBD2,TRBV6-5,TRBJ2-7,NA,CASNRTSGTYEQYF,TGTGCCAGCAATCGGACTAGCGGCACCTACGAGCAGTACTTC
NA,TRBV5-4,TRBJ2-5,NA,CASSSLVKETQYF,TGTGCCAGCAGCTCACTGGTGAAAGAGACCCAGTACTTC
TRBD1,TRBV6-5,TRBJ1-1,few,CASSRDRGLTEAFF,TGTGCCAGCAGTAGGGACAGGGGGCTCACTGAAGCTTTCTTT
NA,TRBV15,TRBJ2-1,NA,CATSRDYGGTFF,TGTGCCACCAGCAGAGATTATGGAGGGACGTTCTTC
NA,TRBV2,TRBJ2-1,NA,CASSAAGEQFF,TGTGCCAGCAGTGCGGCGGGTGAGCAGTTCTTC